What follows is one T cell receptor beta chain and its context. Its target is unknown. This specimen comes from a study of shared clonotypes between healthy human individuals. Study-level points and caveats: A limitation of the genetic and exposure-history diversity represented arose from few donors. Sequencing depth was expected to influence donor clonotype sharing.

The CDR3 extends over 15 amino acids. The V end lost 3 bases, the J end lost 2 bases, and 14 bases lay between the germline ends. Germline CDR1 and CDR2: SGDLS and YYNGEE. Under the authors' procedure: For the immunoSEQ data, sequences were junction-only without quality scores, so filtering differed. The table came from immunoSEQ multiplex PCR; TCRdb's copy has only in-frame clones and leaves some out. V and J calls and clone size are as listed in that table; D and trimming were resolved from the DNA. The table has some 700,000 clones, 80% to 95% seen once. The clonotype was recovered from a man aged 18 to 30 in good health. Some clones in this sample may be carry-over from other donors' samples. The chain is built from TRBV9 and TRBJ2-5; no definite D call. The specimen sequenced was memory CD8+ T cells from PBMCs. Subset given: CD45RO+ cells pooled with CCR7-negative TemRA cells. The CDR3 sequence is CASSGDKSRQETQYF. CDR3 sequence (DNA): TGTGCCAGCAGCGGGGATAAATCGAGACAAGAGACCCAGTACTTC.